A single TCR beta chain is shown here with its context. Its antigen is not yet known. No base qualities exist here, and no much larger clone lies one base off it. The collaborating institutions used their own protocols to collect whole blood in K2EDTA tubes. For TCRbeta analysis, collaborators shipped samples as frozen whole blood, isolated PBMCs, or DNA extracted from either of those sample types. CDR3 length: 13 amino acids, cysteine to phenylalanine. Kept here is only the CDR3 DNA, which spans 39 bases and is read in frame from base 1. V loses 6 bases at its end and J loses 7 bases; junction bases beyond the gene matches: 3. The data derive from a study of blood T cell repertoires in COVID-19 (TCRdb year 2020). About the full investigation: The collaborator samples originated in the United States, Italy and Spain and spanned the acute and convalescent phases of COVID-19. The dataset comprised deeply sampled blood TCRbeta repertoires from subjects exposed to, actively infected with, or recovered from COVID-19. Nearly every sample came with metadata listing a de-identified subject ID, COVID-19 status, age in years and sex. Where available, HLA class I and class II types were taken from metadata supplied by the sample provider and were not determined by assay-based typing. The prospective study material was composed of cDNA or gDNA derived from T cells, B-cell-depleted T cells, or PBMCs. A freely available public database, intended as a resource for researchers studying the immune response to SARS-CoV-2, is where the repertoires were released. The samples were drawn from the first 160 participants of the ongoing ImmuneRACE study and from 950 to 1,500 subjects provided by 6 global collaborators. What the study reported, not specific to this receptor: The quantity of clinical and demographic metadata differed by source and by participant and was supplied without curation.

TCRbeta CDR3 regions were amplified from genomic DNA using the immunoSEQ Assay, a bias-controlled multiplex PCR. The original pipeline was this. Nucleated cell counts per sample were estimated from amplification of reference gene primers within the assay. To quantify the absolute abundance of each unique TCRbeta CDR3 rearrangement, sequence reads were collapsed and filtered. For each sample, productive Simpson clonality was calculated as the square root of Simpson's diversity index across productive rearrangements. TCRdb's version of the immuneACCESS table is confined to in-frame rearrangements and falls short of the full clone set. An unresolved V gene accounts for under half of the shortfall where checked; the remainder is of unknown origin. Clone size and V and J calls were adopted from that table, with D and trimming inferred from the DNA. The sample includes about 53,000 clones, with just under 90% observed a single time. The ten biggest clones cover around 4% of the sample.

The source is a man aged 45-60 years with acute or convalescent COVID-19. Recombination connected TRBV12-3 or TRBV12-4 to TRBJ1-6, and 7 junctional nucleotides match TRBD1. Sample: peripheral blood. The CDR3 in this case is CASRTGRNSPLHF. The DNA sequence is TGTGCCAGCAGGACAGGGCGGAATTCACCCCTCCACTTT.